This record covers a single TCR beta chain. This entry belongs to a study of blood T cell repertoires in COVID-19. As processed by the authors: Estimates of nucleated cell counts were drawn from the amplification of reference gene primers. Only in-frame clones appear in the TCRdb table, and some are missing; sequencing was by immunoSEQ multiplex PCR. V and J calls and clone size are those listed in that table; D and trimming were worked out from the DNA. The repertoire holds under 250,000 clones, approximately 90% seen once, with 2% to 3% in the top ten. Participants spanned ages about 18 to 95 years and resided in roughly 22 US areas. This CDR3 spans 21 amino acids. From germline, CDR1 is LNHNV and CDR2 YYDKDF (reference sequence). V lost 0 bases and J 0 bases, leaving 24 bases between the germline ends.

The clonotype comes from a woman under 40 with acute COVID-19. The rearrangement uses TRBV15 and TRBJ2-4; weak D call: TRBD1 (6 bases). Specimen: PBMCs or T cells enriched from blood (not recorded which). The CDR3 DNA sequence: TGTGCCACCAGCAGAGATCTACCACTCCGGGACACCGATGTAGCCAAAAACATTCAGTACTTC. This codes for CATSRDLPLRDTDVAKNIQYF.